This T cell receptor beta chain was sequenced for a study of blood T cell repertoires in COVID-19. Germline CDR1 and CDR2: SGHAT and FQNNGV. The CDR3 runs 16 residues. Germline trimming cut 5 bases from V and 2 bases from J; bases unmatched to any gene: 11. Some clones are missing from TCRdb's copy, which holds only in-frame ones; the method was immunoSEQ multiplex PCR. The sample contains over 85,000 clones, 85% to 90% of which appear only once. The chain employs TRBV11-2 and TRBJ2-7; 8 bases map to TRBD2. The origin of this receptor is a man in his fifties or sixties with acute or convalescent COVID-19. Sample: peripheral blood. The CDR3 spells CASSPISREGTYEQYF. DNA of the CDR3: TGTGCCAGCAGCCCCATCTCCCGGGAGGGGACCTACGAGCAGTACTTC.